A single sample gave rise to the 18 T cell receptor beta chains below, sequenced in a study of vaccination effects on CD4 cells after COVID-19. Sequencing used immunoSEQ multiplex PCR; TCRdb keeps in-frame clones, though not all of them. This sample has some 69,000 clones, with 65% to 85% found just once. These receptors are not linked to any known antigen. Antigen-specific CD4+ T cells were first expanded with viral peptide pools by the ViraFEST assay and only then sequenced. CD4+ T cell isolation took place after more than eight days of culture. The healthy vaccine recipients, who had no prior SARS-CoV-2 infection, showed negative nucleocapsid antibodies. Sequencing used CD4+ T cells from PBMCs cultured with HCoV-NL63 spike peptides, obtained before COVID-19 vaccination. The source is a human donor who received a COVID-19 vaccine.

The chain uses TRBV6-5 and TRBJ2-5, with D possibly matching TRBD2 (6 bases). Per germline, CDR1 MNHEY and CDR2 SVGAGI. This CDR3 is built from 15 residues. V was trimmed by 7 bases and J by 5 bases, leaving 20 bases between them. The chain's CDR3 is CASTRRRGGLETQYF. The CDR3 region has the DNA TGTGCCAGCACCCGGAGGAGGGGAGGTTTGGAGACCCAGTACTTC.

The V call is TRBV18, the J call TRBJ1-3; D remains ambiguous. The CDR3 runs 15 residues. Germline CDR1 is KGHSH and CDR2 is LQKENI. The V end lost 2 bases, the J end lost 0 bases, and 8 bases lay between the germline ends. The CDR3 protein is CASSPGVASGNTIYF. The CDR3 DNA sequence: TGTGCCAGCTCACCAGGAGTAGCCTCTGGAAACACCATATATTTT.

This clone was recorded a few times. The rearrangement links TRBV6-5 to TRBJ2-2; 7 bases map to TRBD1. Unmatched junction bases numbered 8, after V lost 11 bases and J lost 2 bases. The CDR3 is made up of 14 amino acids. Per germline, CDR1 MNHEY and CDR2 SVGAGI. The CDR3 loop reads CAVKRQGNTGELFF. The DNA of the CDR3 is TGTGCCGTCAAGAGACAGGGTAACACCGGGGAGCTGTTTTTT.

The chain links TRBV5-1 to TRBJ1-2; D is uncertain. Deletions cut 0 bases from V and 2 bases from J, with 8 bases between. Germline V gene data show CDR1 as SGHRS and CDR2 as YFSETQ. The CDR3 covers 14 residues. The CDR3 loop is CASSLGPENYGYTF. CDR3 nucleotides: TGCGCCAGCAGCTTGGGTCCGGAAAACTATGGCTACACCTTC.

The chain has TRBV6-5 and TRBJ2-3, with D perhaps assigned TRBD1 or TRBD2 (5 bases each). CDR1 MNHEY and CDR2 SVGAGI come from the germline V gene. V dropped 6 bases and J dropped 1 base, with 11 bases sitting between them. This CDR3 is built from 14 residues. This chain's CDR3 is CASSRDPGTDTQYF. In nucleotides, the CDR3 is TGTGCCAGCAGCAGGGACCCAGGCACAGATACGCAGTATTTT.

This clone has only one observation. The chain couples TRBV2 to TRBJ1-5; TRBD1 matches at 8 bases. The junction had 5 bases not matched to a gene; V was cut back by 5 bases and J by 2 bases. This CDR3 comprises 15 residues. The germline gives CDR1 SNHLY, CDR2 FYNNEI. The CDR3 sequence is CASSYTGGGNQPQHF. The CDR3 region has the DNA TGTGCCAGCAGTTATACAGGGGGTGGCAATCAGCCCCAGCATTTT.

This rearrangement joins TRBV27 to TRBJ2-3; D remains ambiguous. The CDR3 extends over 16 amino acids. V was clipped by 1 base and J by 0 bases, with 11 bases between them. Germline CDR1 and CDR2: MNHEY and SMNVEV (reference sequence). CDR3 residues: CASSLFITSSTDTQYF. CDR3 bases: TGTGCCAGCAGTTTATTCATAACCTCTAGCACAGATACGCAGTATTTT.

There are a few counts of this clone. V gene TRBV9 combines with J gene TRBJ2-2; 9 bases align to TRBD1. V lost 5 bases and J lost 6; bases outside the gene matches: 14. CDR3 length equals 17 residues. The germline gives CDR1 SGDLS, CDR2 YYNGEE. The CDR3 region is CASSYLSGQGLAGELFF. The DNA of the CDR3 is TGTGCCAGCAGTTATTTATCGGGACAGGGTTTGGCCGGGGAGCTGTTTTTT.

As DNA, the CDR3 is TGTGCCAGTAGTATAGTGGGTGGCAGCACTAATGAAAAACTGTTTTTT. This gives the protein CASSIVGGSTNEKLFF. The V and J genes are TRBV19 and TRBJ1-4, with unresolved D. This CDR3 is built from 16 residues. CDR1 LNHDA and CDR2 SQIVND come from the germline V gene (reference sequence). V was trimmed by 1 base and J by 2 bases, leaving 11 bases between them.

V is TRBV27 and J is TRBJ2-1; 9 bases match TRBD1. Trimming cost V 4 bases and J 6 bases; bases outside gene matches: 4. The CDR3 runs to 14 residues. CDR1 is MNHEY and CDR2 is SMNVEV in the germline V gene (reference sequence). The CDR3 spells CASSSTTGGNEQFF. The CDR3 coding sequence is TGTGCCAGCAGTTCTACGACAGGGGGCAATGAGCAGTTCTTC.

This sequence joins TRBV5-1 and TRBJ2-2; D is unresolved. CDR1 and CDR2 from the germline V gene are SGHRS and YFSETQ. This CDR3 has 17 residues. V was trimmed by 1 base and J by 0 bases, leaving 13 bases between them. CDR3 region: CASSLIPRRSNTGELFF. The CDR3 coding sequence is TGCGCCAGCAGCTTGATCCCCCGCCGATCGAACACCGGGGAGCTGTTTTTT.

This CDR3 reads CASGDSLSGNTIYF. As DNA, the CDR3 is TGTGCCAGCGGTGACAGCCTCTCTGGAAACACCATATATTTT. The V call is TRBV5-5, the J call TRBJ1-3, with D perhaps matching TRBD1 (5 bases). The CDR3 runs 14 residues. Germline V gives CDR1 SGHKS, CDR2 YYEKEE (reference sequence). V was trimmed by 7 bases and J by 0 bases, leaving 11 bases between them.

This clone was seen more than once but under ten times. The V call is TRBV6-1, the J call TRBJ1-5; no clear D. The CDR3 is made up of 14 amino acids. V lost 3 bases and J lost 10, with 16 bases in between. From germline, CDR1 is MNHNS and CDR2 SASEGT. The CDR3 sequence: CASSDNRVLIPQHF. In nucleotides, the CDR3 is TGTGCCAGCAGTGATAATAGAGTCCTTATACCCCAGCATTTT.

The genes are TRBV4-1 and TRBJ1-5; D is ambiguous. CDR3 length equals 16 residues. Trimming shortened V by 3 bases and J by 0 bases, and 12 bases separated the two germline ends. The germline V gene has CDR1 MGHRA and CDR2 YSYEKL. CDR3 coding DNA: TGCGCCAGCAGCCACCGATTAGACAATAGCAATCAGCCCCAGCATTTT. Translated, it gives CASSHRLDNSNQPQHF.

This clone was recorded only once. CDR3 coding DNA: TGCGCCAGCAGCCAAGTTTCCCCATCTGGTAACTATGGCTACACCTTC. As protein: CASSQVSPSGNYGYTF. The chain has TRBV4-1 and TRBJ1-2; D ambiguous. The CDR3 covers 16 residues. V was trimmed by 1 base and J by 1 base, leaving 13 bases between them. Germline values: CDR1 MGHRA, CDR2 YSYEKL.

The chain uses TRBV24-1 and TRBJ2-6, with a weak D call TRBD2 (5 bases). The CDR3 sequence is 15 residues long. V lost 6 bases and J lost 2, with 10 bases in between. CDR1 is KGHDR, CDR2 SFDVKD, per germline. The CDR3 nucleotides read TGTGCCACCAGTACCGCCGGGGCTGGGGCCAACGTCCTGACTTTC. The encoded protein is CATSTAGAGANVLTF.

This clone was seen a handful of times. This chain connects TRBV5-6 to TRBJ2-2; D unclear. The CDR3 consists of 14 residues. CDR1 is SGHDT, CDR2 YYEEEE, per germline. The germline V and J ends were trimmed by 2 bases and 1 base, with 6 bases remaining between them. DNA for the CDR3: TGTGCCAGCAGCTTCCCCCAGAACACCGGGGAGCTGTTTTTT. The encoded protein is CASSFPQNTGELFF.

The V call is TRBV30, the J call TRBJ1-2; 10 bases match TRBD1. Trimming removed 4 bases from V and 5 bases from J; junction bases left unmatched: 4. The CDR3 is 13 amino acids. The V gene's germline CDR1 is GTSNPN and CDR2 SVGIG (reference sequence). As DNA, the CDR3 is TGTGCCTGGACTTGGGGACAGGGGTATGGCTACACCTTC. Translated: CAWTWGQGYGYTF.